The present entry profiles one TCR beta chain with its context. These data come from a study of cytomegalovirus exposure and HLA in healthy donors. This CDR3 is built from 13 residues. V lost 6 bases and J 5 bases, leaving 13 bases between the germline ends. Germline V lookup: CDR1 MNHEY, CDR2 SVGAGI. The PCR contained 60 Vbeta and 13 Jbeta primers. The table came from immunoSEQ multiplex PCR; TCRdb's copy has only in-frame clones and leaves some out. The data show about 180,000 clones, more than 75% seen once. The chain combines TRBV6-5 with TRBJ1-2, with a weak D call TRBD1 (5 bases). The sample taken for sequencing was PBMCs. The clonotype originates from a man between 35 and 55 years old in good health and CMV-seronegative. CDR3 protein: CASSPRQLYGYTF. The CDR3 DNA follows: TGTGCCAGCAGCCCCCGACAGTTATATGGCTACACCTTC.